The 25 T cell receptor beta chains given below trace back to one sample, sequenced in a study of CD8+ T cells in alopecia areata. The sample's treatment: oral pan-JAK inhibitor, 5-10 mg twice daily. Reverse transcribed after extraction, RNA yielded cDNA as the sequencing template. Method: immunoSEQ multiplex PCR; TCRdb's copy keeps in-frame clones and lacks some. The sample yields around 170,000 clones, 51% seen once. The material sequenced was CD8+ T cells sorted from blood, taken at week 52, from a patient treated with tofacitinib. The source is a human donor with alopecia areata.

V and J are TRBV5-6 and TRBJ2-5, with D possibly TRBD2 on 6 matching bases. Germline V gene data show CDR1 as SGHDT and CDR2 as YYEEEE. Trimming removed 0 bases at V and 1 base at J, with 13 bases between. This CDR3 region has 16 residues. CDR3 region: CASSLGRAGFQETQYF. CDR3 in DNA: TGTGCCAGCAGCTTGGGGCGAGCGGGCTTCCAAGAGACCCAGTACTTC. Full variable domain (remainder filled in from reference TRBV5-6 and TRBJ2-5): DAGVTQSPTHLIKTRGQQVTLRCSPKSGHDTVSWYQQALGQGPQFIFQYYEEEERQRGNFPDRFSGHQFPNYSSELNVNALLLGDSALYLCASSLGRAGFQETQYFGPGTRLLVL.

The J gene is TRBJ2-1, the V gene TRBV6-5; D gene ambiguous. The CDR3 extends over 13 amino acids. V lost 4 bases and J 4 bases, leaving 8 bases between the germline ends. The germline gives CDR1 MNHEY, CDR2 SVGAGI. DNA for the CDR3: TGTGCCAGCAGTTCACCCCAATACAATGAGCAGTTCTTC. The encoded protein is CASSSPQYNEQFF.

As for this clone: At one end the junction does not follow the germline gene, possibly because of a read error. The CDR3, as DNA: TGTGCCAGCAGCTGGAAGGGCCCCCTTAAGCACTTC. The encoded protein is CASSWKGPLKHF. This chain joins TRBV5-6 and TRBJ2-7, with D unclear. The CDR3 sequence is 12 residues long. CDR1 SGHDT and CDR2 YYEEEE come from the germline V gene.

V gene TRBV13 combines with J gene TRBJ2-5; TRBD2 matches 13 bases. Germline CDR1 PRHDT, CDR2 FYEKMQ (reference sequence). V lost 5 bases to trimming and J lost 0 bases; unmatched junction nucleotides: 12. The CDR3 consists of 19 residues. CDR3 sequence (DNA): TGTGCCAGCAGCCCAGGACTAGCGGGGGATCTTCAGTACCAAGAGACCCAGTACTTC. Protein sequence: CASSPGLAGDLQYQETQYF. The variable domain in full, completed from reference TRBV13 and TRBJ2-5, reads AAGVIQSPRHLIKEKRETATLKCYPIPRHDTVYWYQQGPGQDPQFLISFYEKMQSDKGSIPDRFSAQQFSDYHSELNMSSLELGDSALYFCASSPGLAGDLQYQETQYFGPGTRLLVL.

A few counts support this clone. V is TRBV7-8 and J is TRBJ2-7; 7 bases line up with TRBD2. Looked up from germline, CDR1 is SGHVS and CDR2 is FQNEAQ. The CDR3 is made up of 15 amino acids. Losses at the gene ends were 0 bases for V and 5 bases for J; bases not matched to a gene: 7. The DNA for the CDR3 is TGTGCCAGCAGCTTAGCGTCATTGGGAGGGAACGAGCAGTACTTC. Its translation: CASSLASLGGNEQYF.

The chain combines TRBV29-1 with TRBJ1-1; D unclear. The CDR3 is 12 residues long. Germline loops: CDR1 SQVTM, CDR2 ANQGSEA. V gave up 1 base and J gave up 10 bases, with 13 bases separating them. The chain's CDR3 is CSVEGENRAAFF. The DNA for the CDR3 is TGCAGCGTTGAAGGAGAGAACAGAGCAGCTTTCTTT.

The chain employs TRBV4-1 and TRBJ1-1; no firm D call. V lost 1 base, J lost 6 bases, and 12 bases lay in between. CDR3 size: 14 residues. Per germline, CDR1 MGHRA and CDR2 YSYEKL. The CDR3 spells CASSQVRAPAEAFF. The CDR3 DNA reads TGCGCCAGCAGCCAAGTTCGGGCCCCCGCTGAAGCTTTCTTT.

Here the CDR3 reads CASSQDPGATDTQYF. CDR3 DNA sequence: TGCGCCAGCAGCCAAGATCCGGGGGCGACAGATACGCAGTATTTT. The chain couples TRBV4-1 to TRBJ2-3; the D call may be TRBD1 or TRBD2 (6 bases each). CDR1 is MGHRA, CDR2 YSYEKL, per germline. The CDR3 loop spans 15 amino acids. Trimming took 0 bases from V and 3 from J, leaving 10 bases between them.

The CDR3 loop reads CSVAVGAGGEQPQHF. As DNA, the CDR3 is TGCAGCGTCGCGGTAGGGGCAGGGGGCGAACAGCCCCAGCATTTT. This chain connects TRBV29-1 to TRBJ1-5; 8 bases are shared with TRBD1. Germline CDR1 SQVTM, CDR2 ANQGSEA. The CDR3 length is 15 residues. The V gene end was trimmed by 6 bases and the J gene end by 7 bases; junction bases not matched to a gene: 14.

The J gene is TRBJ1-6, the V gene TRBV13, with TRBD1 as a possible D gene (6 bases). Per the germline V gene, CDR1 is PRHDT and CDR2 is FYEKMQ (reference sequence). V lost 2 bases, J lost 9 bases, and 14 bases lay in between. The CDR3 length is 15 residues. The CDR3 loop is CASSLTPWTASPLHF. CDR3 nucleotides: TGTGCCAGCAGCTTAACCCCCTGGACAGCTTCACCCCTCCACTTT.

The chain links TRBV7-9 to TRBJ2-7; D gene unclear. V was clipped by 5 bases and J by 3 bases, with 14 bases between them. CDR1 and CDR2 from the germline V gene are SEHNR and FQNEAQ (reference sequence). The CDR3 covers 14 residues. CDR3: CASSPTYADYEQYF. Written as DNA, the CDR3 is TGTGCCAGCAGCCCAACCTATGCCGACTACGAGCAGTACTTC. Using reference TRBV7-9 and TRBJ2-7 for the parts outside the CDR3, the full variable domain is DTGVSQNPRHKITKRGQNVTFRCDPISEHNRLYWYRQTLGQGPEFLTYFQNEAQLEKSRLLSDRFSAERPKGSFSTLEIQRTEQGDSAMYLCASSPTYADYEQYFGPGTRLTVT.

The rearrangement links TRBV4-1 to TRBJ2-1; 8 bases map to TRBD2. In germline, CDR1 is MGHRA, CDR2 YSYEKL. The ends lost 4 bases at V and 6 bases at J; junction bases unmatched: 11. This CDR3 spans 16 amino acids. The CDR3 is CASSPWNTGGGNEQFF. CDR3 DNA sequence: TGCGCCAGCAGCCCGTGGAATACGGGGGGGGGCAATGAGCAGTTCTTC.

The chain carries TRBV6-5 and TRBJ1-5; D gene unclear. Germline CDR1 MNHEY, CDR2 SVGAGI. This CDR3 contains 12 residues. V lost 5 bases and J lost 5, with 7 bases in between. The chain's CDR3 is CASSDGDQPQHF. The CDR3, as DNA: TGTGCCAGCAGTGATGGGGATCAGCCCCAGCATTTT.

This clone was counted a few times. This chain joins TRBV27 and TRBJ2-5; the D gene is possibly TRBD2 (6 bases). CDR3 size: 16 residues. Germline V gene sequence: CDR1 MNHEY, CDR2 SMNVEV (reference sequence). The V end lost 9 bases, the J end lost 2 bases, and 22 bases lay between the germline ends. The CDR3 sequence is CASSLFFGTEQETQYF. Written as DNA, the CDR3 is TGTGCCAGTTCCCTTTTCTTTGGGACTGAACAAGAGACCCAGTACTTC.

This sequence joins TRBV30 and TRBJ2-7, with 7 bases matching TRBD2. CDR1 GTSNPN and CDR2 SVGIG come from the germline V gene (reference sequence). The J segment lost 9 bases and the V segment lost 4 bases, leaving 6 bases of the junction unmatched. The CDR3 covers 11 residues. The CDR3 reads CAWNPGEGQYF. In DNA form, the CDR3 reads TGTGCCTGGAACCCGGGGGAGGGGCAGTACTTC.

The chain carries TRBV27 and TRBJ2-3; D is perhaps TRBD1 (8 bases). Trimming cost V 5 bases and J 4 bases, with 19 bases left between them. Germline V gene data show CDR1 as MNHEY and CDR2 as SMNVEV (reference sequence). This CDR3 spans 16 amino acids. The DNA of the CDR3 is TGTGCCAGCAGTCCCACAACAGGGGGAGGGGCAGATACGCAGTATTTT. Translation gives CASSPTTGGGADTQYF.

This chain uses TRBV7-9 with TRBJ2-1; 10 nucleotides align to TRBD2. The V gene's germline CDR1 is SEHNR and CDR2 FQNEAQ (reference sequence). V was clipped by 5 bases and J by 10 bases; unmatched bases: 5. This CDR3 spans 13 amino acids. The CDR3 nucleotides are TGTGCCAGCAGCAGACCGGGACTAGCGGAGCAGTTCTTC. This encodes CASSRPGLAEQFF. Variable domain in full (rest from reference TRBV7-9 and TRBJ2-1): DTGVSQNPRHKITKRGQNVTFRCDPISEHNRLYWYRQTLGQGPEFLTYFQNEAQLEKSRLLSDRFSAERPKGSFSTLEIQRTEQGDSAMYLCASSRPGLAEQFFGPGTRLTVL.

The chain recombines TRBV6-5 with TRBJ1-2; no definite D call. Germline V lookup: CDR1 MNHEY, CDR2 SVGAGI. The V and J ends lost 6 bases and 4 bases respectively, with 12 bases between them. The CDR3 totals 13 residues. CDR3 sequence reads: CASSLGGPYGYTF. CDR3 DNA: TGTGCCAGCAGCCTCGGCGGGCCCTATGGCTACACCTTC.

The rearrangement joins TRBV30 to TRBJ2-7; D perhaps matches TRBD2 (6 bases). Trimming cost V 0 bases and J 0 bases, with 15 bases left between them. The CDR3 runs to 16 residues. Germline values: CDR1 GTSNPN, CDR2 SVGIG (reference sequence). The CDR3 is CAWSVHGGKSSYEQYF. CDR3 nucleotide sequence: TGTGCCTGGAGTGTACATGGGGGGAAGAGCTCCTACGAGCAGTACTTC.

This rearrangement joins TRBV6-1 to TRBJ2-1, with D uncertain. The ends were cut back, 3 bases at V and 9 bases at J, with 9 bases in the middle. The CDR3 loop spans 12 amino acids. Germline values: CDR1 MNHNS, CDR2 SASEGT. Here the CDR3 reads CASSEGRSEQFF. CDR3 DNA sequence: TGTGCCAGCAGTGAGGGAAGGAGTGAGCAGTTCTTC.

This chain links TRBV5-1 with TRBJ2-3; 10 bases match TRBD2. This CDR3 comprises 16 residues. CDR1 is SGHRS, CDR2 YFSETQ, per germline. The J segment lost 1 base and the V segment lost 0 bases, leaving 2 bases of the junction unmatched. The DNA of the CDR3 is TGCGCCAGCAGCTTGGGTACTAGCGGGGGCACAGATACGCAGTATTTT. It specifies CASSLGTSGGTDTQYF.

The rearrangement joins TRBV4-1 to TRBJ2-3; possible D gene TRBD2, 7 bases. Germline assignment: CDR1 MGHRA and CDR2 YSYEKL. This CDR3 region has 16 residues. V lost 0 bases and J lost 6, with 16 bases in between. CDR3 protein: CASSQESGGQVDTQYF. CDR3 nucleotide sequence: TGCGCCAGCAGCCAAGAGTCCGGGGGGCAGGTCGATACGCAGTATTTT.

This chain connects TRBV18 to TRBJ2-7, with 7 positions matching TRBD1. The CDR3 totals 14 residues. Germline loops: CDR1 KGHSH, CDR2 LQKENI. V shed 6 bases and J 9 bases; nucleotides not matched to a gene: 14. The CDR3 reads CASSRGQFATGQYF. The CDR3 coding sequence is TGTGCCAGCTCCCGGGGACAGTTCGCTACGGGGCAGTACTTC.

The rearrangement links TRBV30 to TRBJ2-1; tentative D call: TRBD2 (5 bases). There are 14 residues in the CDR3. V was trimmed by 1 base and J by 5 bases, leaving 12 bases between them. Germline V gives CDR1 GTSNPN, CDR2 SVGIG (reference sequence). In nucleotides, the CDR3 is TGTGCCTGGAGTGGACGCGGGTCCGACAATGAGCAGTTCTTC. Residues: CAWSGRGSDNEQFF.

The V and J genes are TRBV19 and TRBJ1-1; 9 bases match TRBD1. Germline values: CDR1 LNHDA, CDR2 SQIVND (reference sequence). V was pared by 5 bases and J by 5 bases, with 6 bases of the junction left unmatched. This CDR3 has 14 residues. CDR3 DNA: TGTGCCAGTAGTCCTTACGGACAGGGGACTGAAGCTTTCTTT. Protein: CASSPYGQGTEAFF.